The clone carrying this T cell receptor beta chain was seen a few times. Its antigen is unidentified. The CDR3 is 15 residues long. V lost 6 bases to trimming and J lost 7 bases; unmatched junction nucleotides: 10. The germline gives CDR1 SNHLY, CDR2 FYNNEI. The sample comes from a study of cytotoxic CD8 clonotypes in ibrutinib-treated CLL. Study in general: In all, about 11 patients were relapsed/refractory, approximately 16 were treatment-naive and around 17 were IGHV unmutated. Responses: roughly 25 partial, 2 complete; after median roughly 63 months, about 15 stayed remitted, about twelve progressed. Study-level findings and limits: Sampling times (in sustained-remission versus progressing patients) were not the same. Patients had baseline clonality above age-matched healthy donors, and this clonality moved with circulating CD8+ T-cell counts.

Produced via immunoSEQ multiplex PCR; TCRdb's table is partial and in-frame only. The repertoire consists of approximately 190,000 clones, with 79% occurring once and the leading ten covering around 10%. The chain uses TRBV2 and TRBJ1-4, with 8 bases identical to TRBD1. The source was PBMCs, collected after 12 months of ibrutinib treatment. The sequence came from a human donor with chronic lymphocytic leukemia. For the CDR3, the DNA is TGTGCCAGCAGCCTAAGGGCAGGGGGCGGTGAAAAACTGTTTTTT. Amino acid sequence: CASSLRAGGGEKLFF.